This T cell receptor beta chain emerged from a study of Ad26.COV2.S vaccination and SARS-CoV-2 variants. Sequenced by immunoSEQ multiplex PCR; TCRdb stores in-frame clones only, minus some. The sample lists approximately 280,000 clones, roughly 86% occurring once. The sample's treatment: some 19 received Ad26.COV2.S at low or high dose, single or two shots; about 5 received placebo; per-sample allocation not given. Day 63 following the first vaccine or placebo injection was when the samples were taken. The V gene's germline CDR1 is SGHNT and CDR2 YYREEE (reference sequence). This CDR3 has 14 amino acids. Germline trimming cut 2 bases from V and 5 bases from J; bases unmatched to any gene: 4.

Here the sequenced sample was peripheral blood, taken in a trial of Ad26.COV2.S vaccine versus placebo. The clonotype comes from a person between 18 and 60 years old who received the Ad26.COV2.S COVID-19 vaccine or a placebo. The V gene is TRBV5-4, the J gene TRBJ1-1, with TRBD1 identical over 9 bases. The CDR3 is CASSLGTGRTEAFF. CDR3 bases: TGTGCCAGCAGCTTAGGGACAGGGAGAACTGAAGCTTTCTTT.